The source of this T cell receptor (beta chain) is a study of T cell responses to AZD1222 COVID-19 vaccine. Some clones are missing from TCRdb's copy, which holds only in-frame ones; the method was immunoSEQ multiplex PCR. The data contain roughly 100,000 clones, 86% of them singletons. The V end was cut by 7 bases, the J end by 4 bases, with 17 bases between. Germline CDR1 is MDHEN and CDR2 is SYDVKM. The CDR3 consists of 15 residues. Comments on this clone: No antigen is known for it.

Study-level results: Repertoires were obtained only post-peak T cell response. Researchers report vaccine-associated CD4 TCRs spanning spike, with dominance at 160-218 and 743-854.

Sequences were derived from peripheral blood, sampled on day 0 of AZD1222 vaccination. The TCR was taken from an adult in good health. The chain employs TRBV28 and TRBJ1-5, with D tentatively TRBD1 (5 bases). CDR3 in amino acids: CASTGFEGSNQPQHF. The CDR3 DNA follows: TGTGCCAGCACAGGGTTCGAGGGTTCTAATCAGCCCCAGCATTTT.